Below, one TCR beta chain is given with its context. The antigen remains undetermined. These data are taken from a study of T cell repertoires and HLA-DP antigens. Measured with immunoSEQ multiplex PCR; TCRdb has only the in-frame clones, and not every one. This table has about 89,000 clones, roughly nine tenths appearing once. V shed 4 bases and J 0 bases; nucleotides not matched to a gene: 4. Germline values: CDR1 MNHEY, CDR2 SMNVEV (reference sequence). The CDR3 runs to 15 residues. This receptor was identified in a man aged 45-65 years in good health and CMV-seronegative. This rearrangement joins TRBV27 to TRBJ2-3; the match to TRBD1 covers 7 bases. Sequenced: CD4+ T cells from PBMCs. The CDR3, as DNA: TGTGCCAGCAGTTATCGGGACAGCAGCACAGATACGCAGTATTTT. Translating gives CASSYRDSSTDTQYF.